One and the same sample provided the 22 T cell receptor beta chains below, sequenced in a study of blood T cell repertoires in COVID-19. Method: immunoSEQ multiplex PCR; TCRdb's copy keeps in-frame clones and lacks some. This sample carries about 280,000 clones, approximately 90% of them seen once, and the ten largest clones take 4.1%. Sequencing used PBMCs or T cells enriched from blood (not recorded which). The origin of the receptors is a woman aged 30 to 39 with acute COVID-19.

This chain connects TRBV19 to TRBJ2-7; D possibly corresponds to TRBD2 (5 bases). Germline loops: CDR1 LNHDA, CDR2 SQIVND (reference sequence). The CDR3 is made up of 14 amino acids. Trimming took 8 bases from V and 2 from J, leaving 16 bases between them. CDR3 in amino acids: CASRDGGSTYEQYF. In nucleotides, the CDR3 is TGTGCCAGTCGGGATGGAGGATCCACCTACGAGCAGTACTTC.

The V and J genes are TRBV4-2 and TRBJ2-2; D might be TRBD2 (6 bases). Per the germline V gene, CDR1 is LGHNA and CDR2 is YNFKEQ. This CDR3 is built from 17 residues. The ends were cut back, 0 bases at V and 13 bases at J, with 24 bases in the middle. The CDR3 region is CASSQEGPGDRSNRLFF. The CDR3 DNA reads as TGTGCCAGCAGCCAAGAGGGGCCGGGGGACCGGTCTAATAGGCTGTTTTTT.

J is TRBJ2-7 and V is TRBV5-5; 7 bases map to TRBD1. The CDR3 contains 15 residues. Germline V lookup: CDR1 SGHKS, CDR2 YYEKEE (reference sequence). V shed 0 bases and J 4 bases; nucleotides not matched to a gene: 7. CDR3 loop: CASSLDPGGRYEQYF. The CDR3 DNA is TGTGCCAGCAGCTTGGACCCAGGGGGAAGGTACGAGCAGTACTTC.

This sequence joins TRBV23-1 and TRBJ2-2, with TRBD1 as a possible D gene (6 bases). TRBV23-1 is sorted into the ORF group, with uncertain function. CDR3 size: 15 residues. CDR3 sequence reads: CLDWTDHKVTGELFF. The CDR3 DNA sequence: TGCTTGGACTGGACAGATCACAAGGTCACCGGGGAGCTGTTTTTT.

This rearrangement joins TRBV19 to TRBJ1-5, with D possibly being TRBD1 (5 bases). The CDR3 contains 14 residues. V lost 2 bases, J lost 7 bases, and 12 bases lay in between. Germline CDR1 and CDR2: LNHDA and SQIVND (reference sequence). The CDR3 DNA reads as TGTGCCAGTAGTATACAGGGTGACTGGCAGCCCCAGCATTTT. Translating it yields CASSIQGDWQPQHF.

The chain recombines TRBV9 with TRBJ1-4; D is uncertain. The V gene's germline CDR1 is SGDLS and CDR2 YYNGEE. Trimming stripped 4 bases from V and 7 bases from J, with 17 bases between. The CDR3 is 15 amino acids. The CDR3 sequence is CASSPQADPVEKLFF. The CDR3 DNA is TGTGCCAGCAGCCCCCAGGCAGACCCTGTTGAAAAACTGTTTTTT.

V usage is TRBV5-1 and J usage is TRBJ2-2, with 8 nucleotides matching TRBD1. This CDR3 has 15 amino acids. Germline assignment: CDR1 SGHRS and CDR2 YFSETQ. With 6 bases clipped from V and 4 bases from J, the junction kept 8 bases outside the gene matches. DNA of the CDR3: TGCGCCAGCACCCACTCCCAGGGGGCCACCGGGGAGCTGTTTTTT. It encodes CASTHSQGATGELFF.

The chain is built from TRBV28 and TRBJ2-2; D gene unclear. CDR3 size: 13 residues. Trimming shortened V by 4 bases and J by 6 bases, and 9 bases separated the two germline ends. Per germline, CDR1 MDHEN and CDR2 SYDVKM. CDR3 in amino acids: CASSSSYAGELFF. The CDR3 DNA reads as TGTGCCAGCAGTTCGAGTTACGCCGGGGAGCTGTTTTTT.

This rearrangement joins TRBV4-1 to TRBJ2-1; D is unresolved. CDR1 MGHRA and CDR2 YSYEKL come from the germline V gene. Trimming cost V 1 base and J 3 bases, with 16 bases left between them. CDR3 size: 17 residues. As DNA, the CDR3 is TGCGCCAGCAGCCAAGCCCTCACAAGGCAGGTCTACAATGAGCAGTTCTTC. It codes for CASSQALTRQVYNEQFF.

This chain joins TRBV19 and TRBJ2-7; 8 nucleotides match TRBD1. Germline trimming cut 1 base from V and 4 bases from J; bases unmatched to any gene: 6. Germline CDR1 LNHDA, CDR2 SQIVND (reference sequence). The length of the CDR3 is 15 residues. The DNA of the CDR3 is TGTGCCAGTAGTATAGGAGGACAGGGCACATACGAGCAGTACTTC. Protein product: CASSIGGQGTYEQYF.

The V gene is TRBV5-4, the J gene TRBJ1-4; 10 nucleotides align to TRBD1. The germline V gene has CDR1 SGHNT and CDR2 YYREEE (reference sequence). Trimming took 4 bases from V and 6 from J; bases not matched to a gene: 6. CDR3 length: 15 amino acids. The CDR3 loop is CASSDRDRGHEKLFF. The CDR3 DNA sequence: TGTGCCAGCAGCGACCGGGACAGGGGTCATGAAAAACTGTTTTTT.

The chain is built from TRBV28 and TRBJ2-2; the D gene is possibly TRBD1 (5 bases). The CDR3 runs 15 residues. Trimming stripped 2 bases from V and 3 bases from J, with 10 bases between. Per germline, CDR1 MDHEN and CDR2 SYDVKM. CDR3 in amino acids: CASSLAGADTGELFF. CDR3 DNA sequence: TGTGCCAGCAGTTTAGCTGGGGCGGACACCGGGGAGCTGTTTTTT.

The J gene is TRBJ2-1, the V gene TRBV7-3, with 15 bases lining up with TRBD2. This CDR3 comprises 20 residues. Germline CDR1 is SGHTA and CDR2 is FQGTGA. The junction had 21 bases not matched to a gene; V was cut back by 6 bases and J by 9 bases. CDR3 in amino acids: CASRYIPGLAGGTHGGEQFF. CDR3 DNA: TGTGCCAGCAGATACATCCCGGGACTAGCGGGAGGAACCCATGGGGGTGAGCAGTTCTTC.

This sequence joins TRBV24-1 and TRBJ2-2; 9 bases match TRBD2. The J segment lost 7 bases and the V segment lost 3 bases, leaving 11 bases of the junction unmatched. CDR1 and CDR2 (germline): KGHDR, SFDVKD. The CDR3 is made up of 17 amino acids. The CDR3 spells CATSDPPGLAHGGELFF. The CDR3, as DNA: TGTGCCACCAGTGATCCCCCGGGACTAGCCCATGGCGGGGAGCTGTTTTTT.

The rearrangement joins TRBV5-1 to TRBJ2-1; possibly TRBD1 for D (6 bases). The length of the CDR3 is 14 residues. V lost 0 bases and J lost 5, with 9 bases in between. The V gene's germline CDR1 is SGHRS and CDR2 YFSETQ. The CDR3 nucleotides are TGCGCCAGCAGCTTGGGACAGGACCACAATGAGCAGTTCTTC. It codes for CASSLGQDHNEQFF.

This rearrangement joins TRBV3-1 (or the pseudogene TRBV3-2) to TRBJ2-1; D may be TRBD2 (6 bases). Trimming took 4 bases from V and 0 from J, leaving 16 bases between them. The CDR3 sequence is 17 residues long. The germline gives CDR1 LGHDT, CDR2 YNNKEL (reference sequence). The chain's CDR3 is CASSPLDLGSSYNEQFF. The CDR3 DNA follows: TGTGCCAGCAGCCCGCTGGACCTCGGGAGCTCCTACAATGAGCAGTTCTTC.

The rearrangement joins TRBV18 to TRBJ2-5; 8 nucleotides line up with TRBD2. This CDR3 region has 16 residues. Germline loops: CDR1 KGHSH, CDR2 LQKENI. Trimming removed 3 bases from V and 4 bases from J; junction bases left unmatched: 10. In DNA, the CDR3 is TGTGCCAGCTCACCGGGTGAGCGGGAGCTTGGAGAGACCCAGTACTTC. Translation gives CASSPGERELGETQYF.

This clone has just one count. The genes are TRBV27 and TRBJ1-6, with 8 bases aligning to TRBD1. The CDR3 runs to 18 residues. Germline CDR1 reads MNHEY; CDR2 reads SMNVEV (reference sequence). Unmatched junction bases numbered 14, after V lost 2 bases and J lost 8 bases. The CDR3 DNA is TGTGCCAGCAGTTTACGAAGGACAGGGAACGCCTGGGATTCACCCCTCCACTTT. It specifies CASSLRRTGNAWDSPLHF.

CDR3 protein: CASSLTSGGSYNEQFF. CDR3 nucleotide sequence: TGTGCCAGCAGTTTGACTAGCGGGGGGTCCTACAATGAGCAGTTCTTC. The chain carries TRBV28 and TRBJ2-1, with TRBD2 identical over 13 bases. CDR3 length: 16 residues. From germline, CDR1 is MDHEN and CDR2 SYDVKM. The junction had 0 bases not matched to a gene; V was cut back by 3 bases and J by 1 base.

The V call is TRBV6-1, the J call TRBJ2-2; tentatively, D is TRBD2 (6 bases). The V and J ends lost 5 bases and 2 bases respectively, with 12 bases between them. Germline V gene data show CDR1 as MNHNS and CDR2 as SASEGT. There are 15 residues in the CDR3. This chain's CDR3 is CASSNPGLNTGELFF. For the CDR3, the DNA is TGTGCCAGCAGTAATCCGGGACTTAACACCGGGGAGCTGTTTTTT.

The chain carries TRBV7-9 and TRBJ1-4; D is perhaps TRBD2 (6 bases). The J call is in doubt because the DNA end fits TRBJ2-2 better. CDR1 and CDR2 from the germline V gene are SEHNR and FQNEAQ (reference sequence). The CDR3 length is 14 residues. CDR3 sequence reads: CASSTRDSQPELFF. The CDR3 region has the DNA TGTGCCAGCAGCACCCGGGACTCCCAGCCGGAGCTGTTTTTT.

The rearrangement uses TRBV27 and TRBJ1-5, with 8 bases identical to TRBD1. Germline loops: CDR1 MNHEY, CDR2 SMNVEV (reference sequence). Trimming removed 5 bases from V and 8 bases from J; junction bases left unmatched: 11. The CDR3 contains 15 residues. The CDR3 region has the DNA TGTGCCAGCAGTAACACCGGGACAGGTATAGAGCCCCAGCATTTT. Translated, it gives CASSNTGTGIEPQHF.